This TCR beta chain was sequenced during a study of blood T cells in healthy people across ages. Study-level points and caveats: Calculation of diversity from one million T cells yielded estimates considered to be underestimates. A strong correlation was seen between TCR beta diversity and naive T cell percentage.

There are a few counts of this clonotype. Its specificity is unknown. Next came a second PCR, run for about 7 to 11 cycles, which used a sample-barcoded 5' primer along with a J-beta primer mix. Researchers report that each sample yielded at least 2.5 million CDR3-containing paired-end reads. TCRdb recomputed calls from the 5' RACE reads with MiXCR, one row per CDR3 protein. In the table there are about 1.8 million distinct CDR3 sequences, about 49% of which are singletons. V was pared by 2 bases and J by 5 bases, with 9 bases of the junction left unmatched. The germline V gene has CDR1 MNHEY and CDR2 SVGEGT. The CDR3 covers 16 residues. Healthy individuals of Caucasian origin from Russia, aged about 6 to 95, served as donors.

The sequencing sample was made of blood. The rearrangement uses TRBV6-2 or TRBV6-3 and TRBJ2-5; 9 nucleotides align to TRBD2. This TCR derives from a woman between 35 and 50 years old in good health. The CDR3 DNA sequence: TGTGCCAGCAGTTACCGAGGGACTAGCCCATTGGAGACCCAGTACTTC. This translates into CASSYRGTSPLETQYF.